This T cell receptor beta chain was captured in a study of CD8+ T cells in alopecia areata. Treatment defined: oral pan-JAK inhibitor, 5-10 mg twice daily. Extracted RNA was reverse transcribed into cDNA, the sequencing template. The assay was immunoSEQ multiplex PCR, and TCRdb's table has in-frame clones only and misses some. The sample shows 150,000 to 200,000 clones, about 60% of them seen only once. J gave up 4 bases and V 1 base, and 4 bases lay outside the gene matches. This CDR3 has 15 amino acids. The germline V gene encodes CDR1 LGHNT and CDR2 FRNRAP. Sequenced material: CD8+ T cells sorted from blood, taken at week 24, from a patient treated with tofacitinib. The chain combines TRBV12-5 with TRBJ1-5; the match to TRBD1 covers 7 bases. This TCR was sampled from a human donor with alopecia areata. The chain's CDR3 is CASGLATTGNQPQHF. In nucleotides, the CDR3 is TGTGCTAGTGGTTTGGCCACGACAGGGAATCAGCCCCAGCATTTT.